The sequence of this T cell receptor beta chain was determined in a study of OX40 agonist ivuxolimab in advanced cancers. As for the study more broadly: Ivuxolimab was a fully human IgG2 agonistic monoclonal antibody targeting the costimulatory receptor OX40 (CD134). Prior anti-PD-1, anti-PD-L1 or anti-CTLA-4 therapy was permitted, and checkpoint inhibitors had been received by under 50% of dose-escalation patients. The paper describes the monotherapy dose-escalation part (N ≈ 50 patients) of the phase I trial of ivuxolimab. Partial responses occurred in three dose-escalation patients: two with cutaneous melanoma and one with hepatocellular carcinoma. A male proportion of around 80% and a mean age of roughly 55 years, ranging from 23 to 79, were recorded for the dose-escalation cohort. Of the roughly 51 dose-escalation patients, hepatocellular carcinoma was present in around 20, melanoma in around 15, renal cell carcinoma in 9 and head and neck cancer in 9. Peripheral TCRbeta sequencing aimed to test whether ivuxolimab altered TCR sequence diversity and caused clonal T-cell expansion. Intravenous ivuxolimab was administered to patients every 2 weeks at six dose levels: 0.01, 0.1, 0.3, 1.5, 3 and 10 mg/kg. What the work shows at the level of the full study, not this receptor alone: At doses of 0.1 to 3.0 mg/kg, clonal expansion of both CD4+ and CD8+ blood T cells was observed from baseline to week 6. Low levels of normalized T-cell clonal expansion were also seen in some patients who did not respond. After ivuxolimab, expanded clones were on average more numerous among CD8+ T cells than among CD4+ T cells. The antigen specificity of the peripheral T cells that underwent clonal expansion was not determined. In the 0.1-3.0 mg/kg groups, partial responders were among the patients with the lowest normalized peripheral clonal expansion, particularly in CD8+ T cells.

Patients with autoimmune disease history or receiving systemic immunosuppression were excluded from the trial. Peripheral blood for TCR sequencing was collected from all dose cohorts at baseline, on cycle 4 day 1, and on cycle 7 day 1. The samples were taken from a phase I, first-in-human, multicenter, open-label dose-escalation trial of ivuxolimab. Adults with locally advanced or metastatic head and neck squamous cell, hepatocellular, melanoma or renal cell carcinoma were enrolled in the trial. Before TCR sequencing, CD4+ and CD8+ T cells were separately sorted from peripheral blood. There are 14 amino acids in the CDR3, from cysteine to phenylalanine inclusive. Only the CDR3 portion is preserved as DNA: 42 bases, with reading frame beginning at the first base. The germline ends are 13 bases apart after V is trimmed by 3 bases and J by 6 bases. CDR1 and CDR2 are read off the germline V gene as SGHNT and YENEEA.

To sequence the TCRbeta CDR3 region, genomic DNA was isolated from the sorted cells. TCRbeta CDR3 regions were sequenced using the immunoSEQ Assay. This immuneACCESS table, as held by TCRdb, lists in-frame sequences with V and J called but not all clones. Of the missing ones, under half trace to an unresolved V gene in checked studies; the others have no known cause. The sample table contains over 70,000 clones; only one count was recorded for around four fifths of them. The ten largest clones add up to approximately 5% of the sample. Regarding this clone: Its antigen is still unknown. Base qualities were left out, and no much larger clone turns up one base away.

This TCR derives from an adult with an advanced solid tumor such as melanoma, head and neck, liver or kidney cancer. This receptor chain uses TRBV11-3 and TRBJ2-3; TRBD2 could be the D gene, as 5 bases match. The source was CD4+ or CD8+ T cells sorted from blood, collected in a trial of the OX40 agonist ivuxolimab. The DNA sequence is TGTGCCAGCAGCTTGGGGAGCCCTTCCGATACGCAGTATTTT. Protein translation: CASSLGSPSDTQYF. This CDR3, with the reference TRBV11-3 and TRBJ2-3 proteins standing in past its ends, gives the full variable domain EAGVVQSPRYKIIEKKQPVAFWCNPISGHNTLYWYLQNLGQGPELLIRYENEEAVDDSQLPKDRFSAERLKGVDSTLKIQPAELGDSAVYLCASSLGSPSDTQYFGPGTRLTVL.